Only a few counts were recorded for the clone carrying this TCR beta chain. Its antigen is not identified. Germline V gene lookup returns CDR1 LGHDT and CDR2 YNNKEL (reference sequence). V dropped 2 bases and J dropped 6 bases, with 13 bases sitting between them. The length of the CDR3 is 14 residues. TCRdb processed the reads anew with MiXCR; each CDR3 protein has one entry. Seen here are 60,000 or so distinct CDR3 sequences, 21% observed once, and the top ten hold about 2%. This specimen belongs to a study of lung T cells in sarcoidosis with Löfgren's syndrome. Study findings and constraints: The most expanded V genes in Löfgren's patients were reportedly TRAV12-1 and TRBV2.

The rearrangement links TRBV3-1 to TRBJ1-1; the D gene is possibly TRBD1 (5 bases). This TCR was recovered from a human donor with sarcoidosis (Löfgren's syndrome or another form), or a control subject (not recorded which). Sample: CD4+ T cells from PBMCs. The CDR3 loop is CASSQPGLGSEAFF. Here the CDR3 DNA reads TGTGCCAGCAGCCAACCAGGGCTGGGGTCTGAAGCTTTCTTT.